These 30 T cell receptor beta chains share one sample of origin, sequenced in a study of T cell responses to AZD1222 COVID-19 vaccine. Repertoires were generated with immunoSEQ multiplex PCR, while TCRdb's copy carries only in-frame clones and drops some. There are about 120,000 clones in the sample; roughly 90% occur only once, and about 1.6% lies in the top ten. The source was peripheral blood, collected on day 0 of AZD1222 vaccination. These TCRs come from an adult in good health.

The V gene is TRBV6-5, the J gene TRBJ1-2; a weak D match, TRBD1 (6 bases). Trimming took 8 bases from V and 5 from J, leaving 15 bases between them. In germline, CDR1 is MNHEY, CDR2 SVGAGI. This CDR3 has 13 amino acids. CDR3 nucleotide sequence: TGTGCCAGCCCCGGACAGAATCTATATGGCTACACCTTC. Its protein product is CASPGQNLYGYTF.

The chain employs TRBV11-3 and TRBJ2-2, with D hard to call. V was trimmed by 2 bases and J by 4 bases, leaving 5 bases between them. The CDR3 spans 13 residues. Germline assignment: CDR1 SGHNT and CDR2 YENEEA. The CDR3 loop is CASSLSGTGELFF. CDR3 bases: TGTGCCAGCAGCTTATCTGGCACCGGGGAGCTGTTTTTT.

The chain combines TRBV10-3 with TRBJ2-1, with D uncertain. The V end lost 2 bases, the J end lost 6 bases, and 11 bases lay between the germline ends. This CDR3 comprises 14 residues. The germline V gene encodes CDR1 ENHRY and CDR2 SYGVKD. CDR3 loop: CAISEALASNEQFF. The DNA for the CDR3 is TGTGCCATCAGTGAGGCCTTAGCATCCAATGAGCAGTTCTTC.

The rearrangement joins TRBV7-2 to TRBJ1-1; D might be TRBD1 (5 bases). Trimming left V 5 bases short and J 5 bases short, with 21 bases between. The CDR3 extends over 16 amino acids. CDR1 and CDR2 (germline): SGHTA, FQGNSA. The CDR3: CASSIRGEGGRTEAFF. For the CDR3, the DNA is TGTGCCAGCAGCATTAGGGGTGAGGGAGGAAGGACTGAAGCTTTCTTT.

The V and J genes are TRBV2 and TRBJ1-3, with TRBD1 as a possible D gene (5 bases). Looked up from germline, CDR1 is SNHLY and CDR2 is FYNNEI. The V end lost 6 bases, the J end lost 0 bases, and 12 bases lay between the germline ends. This CDR3 is built from 15 residues. This chain's CDR3 is CASSTGLLSGNTIYF. CDR3 bases: TGTGCCAGCAGCACAGGACTACTCTCTGGAAACACCATATATTTT.

The count of this clone is one. The CDR3 loop is CASSWDRDTQYF. In DNA, the CDR3 is TGTGCCAGCAGTTGGGACAGAGATACGCAGTATTTT. The chain combines TRBV6-5 with TRBJ2-3, with TRBD1 identical over 7 bases. This CDR3 is built from 12 residues. Unmatched junction bases numbered 0, after V lost 4 bases and J lost 5 bases. CDR1 is MNHEY, CDR2 SVGAGI, per germline.

This clone was observed a few times. The genes are TRBV27 and TRBJ2-5; D is unresolved. Germline CDR1 MNHEY, CDR2 SMNVEV (reference sequence). V was pared by 0 bases and J by 4 bases, with 9 bases between. The CDR3 extends over 14 amino acids. This CDR3 is CASSLSRRRETQYF. The CDR3 DNA is TGTGCCAGCAGTTTATCGAGAAGAAGAGAGACCCAGTACTTC.

The V gene is TRBV7-9, the J gene TRBJ1-2; D gene unclear. V gave up 5 bases and J gave up 2 bases, with 9 bases separating them. This CDR3 is 13 amino acids long. CDR1 SEHNR and CDR2 FQNEAQ come from the germline V gene (reference sequence). The CDR3 DNA is TGTGCCAGCAGCCCTACACCCAACTATGGCTACACCTTC. This gives the protein CASSPTPNYGYTF.

The chain carries TRBV7-8 and TRBJ2-5, with TRBD1 matching over 8 bases. Germline loops: CDR1 SGHVS, CDR2 FQNEAQ. The CDR3 runs 15 residues. The trim removed 11 bases at V and 5 bases at J, leaving 16 bases unmatched. CDR3 amino acids: CAVHFPGTGVETQYF. The CDR3, as DNA: TGTGCCGTCCACTTCCCCGGGACAGGAGTGGAGACCCAGTACTTC.

The chain recombines TRBV27 with TRBJ1-6, with a tentative D call TRBD1 (5 bases). CDR3 length equals 15 residues. V lost 10 bases, J lost 7 bases, and 20 bases lay in between. Looked up from germline, CDR1 is MNHEY and CDR2 is SMNVEV (reference sequence). CDR3 sequence: CATAPGSSRNSPLHF. CDR3 DNA sequence: TGTGCCACAGCACCAGGGAGTTCCAGAAATTCACCCCTCCACTTT.

The V gene is TRBV20-1, the J gene TRBJ2-7, with D unresolved. CDR3 length: 11 amino acids. V lost 5 bases, J lost 6 bases, and 11 bases lay in between. Germline V gene data show CDR1 as DFQATT and CDR2 as SNEGSKA (reference sequence). DNA of the CDR3: TGCAGTGCTCCACTTAGTGTCGAGCAGTACTTC. It codes for CSAPLSVEQYF.

This clone was observed once. The rearrangement uses TRBV5-4 and TRBJ2-7, with 12 positions matching TRBD2. Germline trimming cut 1 base from V and 4 bases from J; bases unmatched to any gene: 3. The CDR3 is made up of 15 amino acids. The germline V gene has CDR1 SGHNT and CDR2 YYREEE (reference sequence). CDR3 residues: CASSLWLAGGYEQYF. The CDR3 DNA reads TGTGCCAGCAGCTTGTGGCTAGCGGGAGGGTACGAGCAGTACTTC.

The chain carries TRBV30 and TRBJ1-1; D is ambiguous. This CDR3 has 11 amino acids. Germline CDR1 is GTSNPN and CDR2 is SVGIG (reference sequence). V was trimmed by 6 bases and J by 5 bases, leaving 10 bases between them. In DNA form, the CDR3 reads TGTGCCTGTTCCAGACCTACTGAAGCTTTCTTT. This translates into CACSRPTEAFF.

V gene TRBV6-1 combines with J gene TRBJ1-3; 7 nucleotides align to TRBD1. The germline V gene encodes CDR1 MNHNS and CDR2 SASEGT. CDR3 length: 17 amino acids. J was trimmed by 2 bases and V by 3 bases; bases with no gene match: 10. CDR3 in DNA: TGTGCCAGCAGTGAGGTTCACAGGGGAGAGACTGGAAACACCATATATTTT. This translates into CASSEVHRGETGNTIYF.

This chain joins TRBV10-3 and TRBJ1-2; D is uncertain. This CDR3 contains 13 residues. Germline lookup yields CDR1 ENHRY and CDR2 SYGVKD. V was clipped by 0 bases and J by 2 bases, with 4 bases between them. The CDR3, as DNA: TGTGCCATCAGTGAGTCCACAAACTATGGCTACACCTTC. Its protein product is CAISESTNYGYTF.

To note about this clone: Other DNA sequences from this sample encode an identical CDR3 as well. The rearrangement uses TRBV7-2 and TRBJ1-2; D gene ambiguous. CDR3 length: 13 residues. CDR1 is SGHTA, CDR2 FQGNSA, per germline. Trimming took 0 bases from V and 8 from J, leaving 10 bases between them. The CDR3 loop is CASSLAGSGGYTF. CDR3 sequence (DNA): TGTGCCAGCAGCTTAGCGGGAAGTGGCGGCTACACCTTC.

This clone was counted once. The V call is TRBV24-1, the J call TRBJ1-2; 8 bases fit TRBD1. This CDR3 spans 12 amino acids. Germline lookup yields CDR1 KGHDR and CDR2 SFDVKD. Trimming took 9 bases from V and 2 from J; bases not matched to a gene: 1. CDR3 protein: CATRDRNYGYTF. DNA of the CDR3: TGTGCCACCCGGGACAGGAACTATGGCTACACCTTC.

J is TRBJ1-4 and V is TRBV30; unclear D gene. This CDR3 region has 12 residues. Germline CDR1 is GTSNPN and CDR2 is SVGIG (reference sequence). Trimming took off 2 bases at V and 8 bases at J, with 9 bases between the two ends. In nucleotides, the CDR3 is TGTGCCTGGAGTCAGCACAGAGAAAAACTGTTTTTT. It translates to CAWSQHREKLFF.

In its sample, this clone was seen once. The V gene is TRBV23-1, the J gene TRBJ2-2, with 8 bases fitting TRBD2. TRBV23-1 is given ORF status, its function remaining uncertain. After removal of 0 bases from V and 1 base from J, the junction contained 25 bases not matched to a gene. The CDR3 has 24 residues. The CDR3 DNA is TGCGCCAGCAGTCAATCGGATTCGGCTGGCGGGCGGGAGAGCGGGAGAGGGAACACCGGGGAGCTGTTTTTT. This sequence encodes CASSQSDSAGGRESGRGNTGELFF.

This clone was counted between two and nine times. The J gene is TRBJ1-1, the V gene TRBV7-8, with D perhaps matching TRBD1 (5 bases). Germline CDR1 and CDR2: SGHVS and FQNEAQ. Trimming took 5 bases from V and 5 from J, leaving 12 bases between them. The CDR3 extends over 13 amino acids. The CDR3 nucleotides are TGTGCCAGCAGCCCGCGGGGGGAGACTGAAGCTTTCTTT. It codes for CASSPRGETEAFF. Drawing the rest from reference TRBV7-8 and TRBJ1-1, the complete variable domain is GAGVSQSPRYKVAKRGQDVALRCDPISGHVSLFWYQQALGQGPEFLTYFQNEAQLDKSGLPSDRFFAERPEGSVSTLKIQRTQQEDSAVYLCASSPRGETEAFFGQGTRLTVV.

The chain uses TRBV4-1 and TRBJ2-5, with TRBD2 matching 13 bases. Looked up from germline, CDR1 is MGHRA and CDR2 is YSYEKL. The CDR3 is made up of 17 amino acids. Trimming cost V 4 bases and J 9 bases; bases outside gene matches: 14. In nucleotides, the CDR3 is TGCGCCAGCAGCCCGGGTGGACTAGCGGGAGTCTACCGGGCCCAGTACTTC. Its translation: CASSPGGLAGVYRAQYF.

The chain has TRBV27 and TRBJ2-7; D is perhaps TRBD1 (6 bases). The length of the CDR3 is 14 residues. V was cut by 2 bases and J by 1 base, with 9 bases left in between. In germline, CDR1 is MNHEY, CDR2 SMNVEV (reference sequence). The CDR3 spells CASSLRQGSYEQYF. The CDR3 DNA sequence: TGTGCCAGCAGTTTAAGGCAGGGGTCCTACGAGCAGTACTTC.

This clone has only one observation. The chain uses TRBV3-1 (or the pseudogene TRBV3-2) and TRBJ1-1; perhaps TRBD1 as D (5 bases). The CDR3 consists of 17 residues. CDR1 and CDR2 (germline): LGHDT, YNNKEL (reference sequence). The V end was cut by 4 bases, the J end by 4 bases, with 22 bases between. CDR3 coding DNA: TGTGCCAGCAGCCCCACACAAACCGGGACGTCGGTCACTGAAGCTTTCTTT. Amino acid sequence: CASSPTQTGTSVTEAFF.

The rearrangement links TRBV28 to TRBJ1-1; a weak D match, TRBD1 (5 bases). The CDR3 totals 14 residues. V lost 8 bases and J lost 4, with 17 bases in between. Germline-derived CDR1 and CDR2 are MDHEN and SYDVKM. The CDR3 reads CASPSGGVGTEAFF. In nucleotides, the CDR3 is TGTGCCAGCCCCTCCGGGGGGGTTGGCACTGAAGCTTTCTTT.

This sequence joins TRBV7-8 and TRBJ1-1, with TRBD1 as a possible D gene (6 bases). This CDR3 comprises 19 residues. Trimming took 0 bases from V and 0 from J, leaving 20 bases between them. Germline V gives CDR1 SGHVS, CDR2 FQNEAQ. DNA for the CDR3: TGTGCCAGCAGCTTAGCTTCCTACAGGGTGCCGGACTTGAACACTGAAGCTTTCTTT. It encodes CASSLASYRVPDLNTEAFF.

The chain combines TRBV18 with TRBJ1-4; TRBD1 might be the D (5 bases). Germline lookup yields CDR1 KGHSH and CDR2 LQKENI. This CDR3 has 15 residues. With 1 base removed from V and 1 base from J, the gap between germline ends came to 7 bases. The CDR3 sequence: CASSPQGLTNEKLFF. CDR3 sequence (DNA): TGTGCCAGCTCACCACAGGGGTTAACTAATGAAAAACTGTTTTTT.

The sample holds one count of this clone. The rearrangement uses TRBV11-2 and TRBJ2-5; TRBD2 is a possible D gene (5 bases). The CDR3 covers 18 residues. Germline lookup yields CDR1 SGHAT and CDR2 FQNNGV. The germline V and J ends were trimmed by 4 bases and 4 bases, with 25 bases remaining between them. The DNA for the CDR3 is TGTGCCAGCAGCTCTGGTTTTTTGGGGAGTTTTGTGGTAGAGACCCAGTACTTC. Translated, it gives CASSSGFLGSFVVETQYF.

This chain connects TRBV19 to TRBJ2-1; D uncertain. V dropped 5 bases and J dropped 3 bases, with 14 bases sitting between them. The V gene's germline CDR1 is LNHDA and CDR2 SQIVND (reference sequence). This CDR3 comprises 15 residues. CDR3 DNA: TGTGCCAGTAGTGTCCCGTCACAGCGCTACAATGAGCAGTTCTTC. Protein sequence: CASSVPSQRYNEQFF.

The V and J genes are TRBV11-2 and TRBJ2-7; TRBD2 agrees at 9 bases. The CDR3 extends over 15 amino acids. V was pared by 2 bases and J by 6 bases, with 8 bases of the junction left unmatched. Germline CDR1 is SGHAT and CDR2 is FQNNGV. The CDR3 here is CASSLSGGRVVEQYF. CDR3 nucleotides: TGTGCCAGCAGCTTATCGGGCGGGAGGGTAGTCGAGCAGTACTTC.

J is TRBJ2-1 and V is TRBV15, with 7 bases fitting TRBD1. Germline V gene data show CDR1 as LNHNV and CDR2 as YYDKDF (reference sequence). This CDR3 comprises 17 residues. V gave up 1 base and J gave up 2 bases; unmatched junction bases: 8. The CDR3 bases are TGTGCCACCAGCAGAGCAAGGACGGGACAGACCTACAATGAGCAGTTCTTC. This translates into CATSRARTGQTYNEQFF.